The 29 T cell receptor beta chains given below trace back to one sample, sequenced in a study of human T cells and chemical hapten exposure. MiXCR, applied by TCRdb to the RACE reads, yields one record per CDR3 protein. The table includes under 200,000 distinct CDR3 sequences, around a quarter detected once. Time point denoted: patch test 3, about 24 weeks after DPC sensitization. Treatment noted: therapeutic diphenylcyclopropenone sensitization with weekly scalp DPC. The sample in question was whole blood, obtained in connection with sensitization to the hapten diphenylcyclopropenone (DPC). All receptors derive from a young woman with alopecia areata. Some clones in this sample may be carry-over from other donors' samples.

This clonotype was seen a handful of times. This sequence joins TRBV30 and TRBJ2-1; 8 positions match TRBD2. CDR3 length: 14 amino acids. The V gene end was trimmed by 2 bases and the J gene end by 7 bases; junction bases not matched to a gene: 7. CDR1 is GTSNPN, CDR2 SVGIG, per germline (reference sequence). The CDR3 DNA is TGTGCCTGGAGTACCGGAGCGGGAGTGAATGAGCAGTTCTTC. Translating it yields CAWSTGAGVNEQFF.

The V call is TRBV10-3, the J call TRBJ2-2; 7 nucleotides agree with TRBD1. The CDR3 has 14 residues. Germline-derived CDR1 and CDR2 are ENHRY and SYGVKD. V dropped 4 bases and J dropped 6; count of bases not matched to a gene: 5. The CDR3 is CAISVDRAAGELFF. In nucleotides, the CDR3 is TGTGCCATCAGTGTCGACAGGGCTGCCGGGGAGCTGTTTTTT.

This clonotype showed up many times. The J gene is TRBJ2-7, the V gene TRBV9; 8 nucleotides line up with TRBD1. CDR1 is SGDLS and CDR2 is YYNGEE in the germline V gene. The CDR3 extends over 13 amino acids. Trimming removed 4 bases from V and 5 bases from J; junction bases left unmatched: 5. The CDR3 bases are TGTGCCAGCAGCACCCGACAGGGGAACGAGCAGTACTTC. Translating it yields CASSTRQGNEQYF.

This chain connects TRBV14 to TRBJ2-1; D not resolved. V was trimmed by 4 bases and J by 0 bases, leaving 13 bases between them. This CDR3 comprises 16 residues. Germline V gene lookup returns CDR1 SGHDN and CDR2 FVKESK. The CDR3 bases are TGTGCCAGCAGCCGCCGGGCGATGATCTCCTACAATGAGCAGTTCTTC. Amino acid sequence: CASSRRAMISYNEQFF.

There are a few counts of this clonotype. V and J are TRBV27 and TRBJ1-5; D is ambiguous. This CDR3 region has 13 residues. The germline V gene has CDR1 MNHEY and CDR2 SMNVEV (reference sequence). The ends were cut back, 5 bases at V and 7 bases at J, with 12 bases in the middle. CDR3 sequence reads: CASSRSLRQPQHF. The DNA for the CDR3 is TGTGCCAGCAGTCGGTCCCTCAGGCAGCCCCAGCATTTT.

The chain carries TRBV6-5 and TRBJ1-5; no clear D. This CDR3 region has 13 residues. Trimming left V 2 bases short and J 7 bases short, with 9 bases between. From germline, CDR1 is MNHEY and CDR2 SVGAGI. CDR3 loop: CASSYMAGQPQHF. The DNA of the CDR3 is TGTGCCAGCAGTTACATGGCCGGGCAGCCCCAGCATTTT.

The V gene is TRBV2, the J gene TRBJ1-4, with 7 bases lining up with TRBD1. After removal of 6 bases from V and 4 bases from J, the junction contained 2 bases not matched to a gene. The CDR3 has 13 residues. The germline V gene encodes CDR1 SNHLY and CDR2 FYNNEI. The CDR3: CASSGTDNEKLFF. CDR3 DNA sequence: TGTGCCAGCAGCGGGACAGATAATGAAAAACTGTTTTTT. Full variable domain (remainder filled in from reference TRBV2 and TRBJ1-4): EPEVTQTPSHQVTQMGQEVILRCVPISNHLYFYWYRQILGQKVEFLVSFYNNEISEKSEIFDDQFSVERPDGSNFTLKIRSTKLEDSAMYFCASSGTDNEKLFFGSGTQLSVL.

This clonotype was observed a handful of times. The chain has TRBV5-6 and TRBJ2-7, with a weak D call TRBD1 (5 bases). V lost 2 bases and J lost 5, with 11 bases in between. CDR1 is SGHDT and CDR2 is YYEEEE in the germline V gene. The CDR3 runs 13 residues. The CDR3 sequence is CASSFTGAHEQYF. The DNA of the CDR3 is TGTGCCAGCAGCTTCACTGGGGCCCACGAGCAGTACTTC.

This clonotype showed up just a few times. The chain joins TRBV7-2 to TRBJ2-1; D gene ambiguous. The germline V and J ends were trimmed by 6 bases and 12 bases, with 15 bases remaining between them. Germline V gene lookup returns CDR1 SGHTA and CDR2 FQGNSA. This CDR3 region has 12 residues. The CDR3 protein is CASRGSRLGQFF. The CDR3 DNA reads as TGTGCCAGCAGGGGCTCTAGGTTAGGGCAGTTCTTC.

As concerns this clonotype: The CDR3 end shows no conserved phenylalanine or tryptophan, and so a read error is likely. This chain connects TRBV20-1 to TRBJ2-1; TRBD2 is a possible D gene (6 bases). Germline lookup yields CDR1 DFQATT and CDR2 SNEGSKA (reference sequence). The CDR3 length is 13 residues. Trimming shortened V by 2 bases and J by 8 bases, and 13 bases separated the two germline ends. As DNA, the CDR3 is TGCAGTGCTAGATCCCCCCCGGGGGATGAGCAGTTCTAC. Amino acids: CSARSPPGDEQFY.

This chain links TRBV29-1 with TRBJ2-1; 8 bases map to TRBD2. Germline CDR1 is SQVTM and CDR2 is ANQGSEA. CDR3 length equals 15 residues. Trimming at V came to 3 bases and at J to 6 bases, leaving 10 bases not matched to a gene. CDR3 amino acids: CSVDIPPGGFNEQFF. The CDR3 DNA reads as TGCAGCGTTGACATTCCACCGGGAGGGTTCAATGAGCAGTTCTTC.

The chain couples TRBV6-2 or TRBV6-3 to TRBJ2-1; TRBD2 might be the D (6 bases). V shed 6 bases and J shed 2 bases, with 11 bases lying between them. Germline V gives CDR1 MNHEY, CDR2 SVGEGT. The CDR3 is 14 residues long. CDR3 amino acids: CASRSGLPYNEQFF. In nucleotides, the CDR3 is TGTGCCAGCAGGTCGGGACTTCCCTACAATGAGCAGTTCTTC.

V is TRBV5-8 and J is TRBJ2-3; D is unresolved. The V and J ends lost 0 bases and 0 bases respectively, with 5 bases between them. The CDR3 has 14 amino acids. Germline CDR1 reads SGHTS; CDR2 reads YDEGEE. The CDR3 DNA follows: TGTGCCAGCAGCTTGGTCTTCAGCACAGATACGCAGTATTTT. It is translated as CASSLVFSTDTQYF.

This clonotype turned up a few times. The chain links TRBV11-1 to TRBJ1-2, with 10 bases aligning to TRBD1. The CDR3 runs to 15 residues. Germline loops: CDR1 SGHAT, CDR2 FQDESV (reference sequence). The J segment lost 4 bases and the V segment lost 3 bases, leaving 5 bases of the junction unmatched. The CDR3 reads CASSFSGTGAYGYTF. DNA for the CDR3: TGTGCCAGCAGCTTTTCCGGGACAGGGGCCTATGGCTACACCTTC.

This clonotype was counted only a few times. The chain employs TRBV29-1 and TRBJ2-4; 13 bases are shared with TRBD2. The ends lost 8 bases at V and 8 bases at J; junction bases unmatched: 12. The germline CDR1 and CDR2 sequences are SQVTM and ANQGSEA. The CDR3 is 15 amino acids. The CDR3 sequence is CSSRRTSGGRDIQYF. The CDR3 bases are TGCAGCTCCCGCCGGACTAGCGGGGGAAGGGACATTCAGTACTTC.

The V gene is TRBV7-2, the J gene TRBJ2-5; D is possibly TRBD2 (5 bases). There are 14 residues in the CDR3. Deletions cut 5 bases from V and 1 base from J, with 11 bases between. CDR1 SGHTA and CDR2 FQGNSA come from the germline V gene. CDR3 region: CASSPTILQETQYF. The CDR3 nucleotides are TGTGCCAGCAGCCCGACTATCCTCCAAGAGACCCAGTACTTC.

The sample holds a few counts of this clonotype. This chain connects TRBV5-1 to TRBJ2-7, with D possibly matching TRBD1 (5 bases). Trimming took off 2 bases at V and 5 bases at J, with 17 bases between the two ends. CDR3 length: 15 residues. Germline lookup yields CDR1 SGHRS and CDR2 YFSETQ. The CDR3 here is CASSFYAAGSHEQYF. The CDR3 nucleotides read TGCGCCAGCAGCTTTTATGCGGCAGGGTCCCACGAGCAGTACTTC.

Here the CDR3 reads CASSLGRQGNSPLHF. CDR3 in DNA: TGTGCCAGCAGCTTAGGCCGCCAAGGCAATTCACCCCTCCACTTT. The chain joins TRBV7-2 to TRBJ1-6; D uncertain. Germline V lookup: CDR1 SGHTA, CDR2 FQGNSA. V lost 1 base and J 7 bases, leaving 11 bases between the germline ends. CDR3 length: 15 amino acids. Supplemented by reference TRBV7-2 and TRBJ1-6, the full variable domain reads GAGVSQSPSNKVTEKGKDVELRCDPISGHTALYWYRQSLGQGLEFLIYFQGNSAPDKSGLPSDRFSAERTGGSVSTLTIQRTQQEDSAVYLCASSLGRQGNSPLHFGNGTRLTVT.

The rearrangement joins TRBV7-8 to TRBJ1-5; D may be TRBD1 (5 bases). V gave up 4 bases and J gave up 9 bases, with 16 bases separating them. Germline CDR1 and CDR2: SGHVS and FQNEAQ. This CDR3 has 14 residues. This CDR3 is CASSSDSGVRPQHF. CDR3 nucleotides: TGTGCCAGCAGCTCAGACAGTGGAGTACGGCCCCAGCATTTT.

The V and J genes are TRBV6-1 and TRBJ1-1, with unresolved D. V was clipped by 0 bases and J by 8 bases, with 1 base between them. The CDR3 has 10 residues. The V gene's germline CDR1 is MNHNS and CDR2 SASEGT. CDR3 in DNA: TGTGCCAGCAGTGAAGCGGAAGCTTTCTTT. This gives the protein CASSEAEAFF.

The gene calls are TRBV12-3 or TRBV12-4 and TRBJ2-1; TRBD2 matches 10 bases. The CDR3 is made up of 15 amino acids. The junction had 11 bases not matched to a gene; V was cut back by 6 bases and J by 9 bases. For the CDR3, the DNA is TGTGCCAGCAGACCGACTAGCGGGCCTAGTTCTGAGCAGTTCTTC. Translated: CASRPTSGPSSEQFF.

This clonotype was recorded a few times. V is TRBV6-6 and J is TRBJ2-2; 7 bases map to TRBD1. The CDR3 has 14 residues. Trimming removed 5 bases from V and 5 bases from J; junction bases left unmatched: 5. CDR1 is MNHNY, CDR2 SVGAGI, per germline (reference sequence). This chain's CDR3 is CASSGTGATGELFF. In DNA form, the CDR3 reads TGTGCCAGCAGTGGCACAGGGGCTACCGGGGAGCTGTTTTTT.

V gene TRBV9 combines with J gene TRBJ1-2; no firm D call. CDR1 is SGDLS and CDR2 is YYNGEE in the germline V gene. CDR3 size: 13 residues. Trimming removed 1 base at V and 4 bases at J, with 8 bases between. The CDR3 coding sequence is TGTGCCAGCAGCGTATCTATGAGCTATGGCTACACCTTC. Translating gives CASSVSMSYGYTF.

This chain joins TRBV6-2 or TRBV6-3 and TRBJ2-1, with TRBD1 matching over 8 bases. The germline gives CDR1 MNHEY, CDR2 SVGEGT. Unmatched junction bases numbered 6, after V lost 5 bases and J lost 3 bases. The CDR3 spans 15 residues. In DNA, the CDR3 is TGTGCCAGCAGTCACGGACAGGGCTACTACAATGAGCAGTTCTTC. This sequence encodes CASSHGQGYYNEQFF.

A few counts support this clonotype. V and J are TRBV5-4 and TRBJ1-2; unclear D gene. V dropped 1 base and J dropped 0 bases, with 4 bases sitting between them. The CDR3 spans 13 residues. Germline-derived CDR1 and CDR2 are SGHNT and YYREEE (reference sequence). CDR3 nucleotide sequence: TGTGCCAGCAGCTTGAACTCTAACTATGGCTACACCTTC. Residues: CASSLNSNYGYTF. The variable domain in full, with the rest retrieved from reference TRBV5-4 and TRBJ1-2, is ETGVTQSPTHLIKTRGQQVTLRCSSQSGHNTVSWYQQALGQGPQFIFQYYREEENGRGNFPPRFSGLQFPNYSSELNVNALELDDSALYLCASSLNSNYGYTFGSGTRLTVV.

This clonotype was seen once. The chain combines TRBV7-3 with TRBJ2-2, with D possibly TRBD1 on 6 matching bases. The CDR3 has 13 residues. V lost 5 bases, J lost 7 bases, and 11 bases lay in between. Germline loops: CDR1 SGHTA, CDR2 FQGTGA. The CDR3 sequence is CASSLVGGGELFF. CDR3 DNA sequence: TGTGCCAGCAGCCTAGTAGGGGGCGGGGAGCTGTTTTTT.

There are many counts of this clonotype. The chain carries TRBV20-1 and TRBJ1-1; no clear D. The CDR3 length is 13 residues. From germline, CDR1 is DFQATT and CDR2 SNEGSKA (reference sequence). V lost 8 bases, J lost 2 bases, and 15 bases lay in between. The CDR3 region has the DNA TGCAGTAAAACCCGGACGGATAACACTGAAGCTTTCTTT. Translated, it gives CSKTRTDNTEAFF.

Of note for this clonotype: A read error may explain this, as a much larger clone is one base away. The chain employs TRBV6-1 and TRBJ2-3; D is unclear. The CDR3 is 11 amino acids. Germline CDR1 reads MNHNS; CDR2 reads SASEGT. The CDR3 loop is CASSEADTQYF. In DNA form, the CDR3 reads TGTGCCAGCAGCGAAGCAGATACGCAGTATTTT.

This clonotype has a handful of counts. CDR3 region: CASKPQEVFEKLFF. CDR3 bases: TGTGCCAGCAAGCCGCAGGAGGTCTTTGAAAAACTGTTTTTT. This sequence joins TRBV6-5 and TRBJ1-4; no firm D call. V was cut by 7 bases and J by 7 bases, with 16 bases left in between. CDR3 length: 14 amino acids. The V gene's germline CDR1 is MNHEY and CDR2 SVGAGI.